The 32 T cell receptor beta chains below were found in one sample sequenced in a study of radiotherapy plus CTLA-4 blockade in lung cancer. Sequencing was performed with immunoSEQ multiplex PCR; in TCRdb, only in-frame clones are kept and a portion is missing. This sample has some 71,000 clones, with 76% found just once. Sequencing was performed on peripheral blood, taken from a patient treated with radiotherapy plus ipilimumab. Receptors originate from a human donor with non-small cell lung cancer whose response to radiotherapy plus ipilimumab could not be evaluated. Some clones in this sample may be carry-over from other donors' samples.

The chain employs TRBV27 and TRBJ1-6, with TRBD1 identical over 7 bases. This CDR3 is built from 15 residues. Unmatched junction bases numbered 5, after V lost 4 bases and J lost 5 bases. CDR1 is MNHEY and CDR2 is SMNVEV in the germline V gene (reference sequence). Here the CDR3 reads CASSSDRVNNSPLHF. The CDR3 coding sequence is TGTGCCAGCAGTTCAGACAGGGTCAATAATTCACCCCTCCACTTT.

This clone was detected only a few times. The CDR3 loop is CASSLVAEAFF. For the CDR3, the DNA is TGTGCCAGCAGCTTAGTAGCTGAAGCTTTCTTT. The chain links TRBV7-2 to TRBJ1-1, with no clear D. The V and J ends lost 1 base and 6 bases respectively, with 3 bases between them. This CDR3 is built from 11 residues. Germline-derived CDR1 and CDR2 are SGHTA and FQGNSA.

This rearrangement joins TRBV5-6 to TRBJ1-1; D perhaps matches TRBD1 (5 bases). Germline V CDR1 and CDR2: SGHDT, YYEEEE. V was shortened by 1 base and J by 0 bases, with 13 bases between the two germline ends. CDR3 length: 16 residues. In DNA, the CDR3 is TGTGCCAGCAGCTTGTTACCGGGAGGGGTGAACACTGAAGCTTTCTTT. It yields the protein CASSLLPGGVNTEAFF.

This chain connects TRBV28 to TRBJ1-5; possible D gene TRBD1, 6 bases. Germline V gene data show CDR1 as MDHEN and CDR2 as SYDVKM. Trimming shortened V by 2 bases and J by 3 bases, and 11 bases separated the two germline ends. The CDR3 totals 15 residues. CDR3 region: CASSLRAGANQPQHF. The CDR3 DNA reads TGTGCCAGCAGTTTAAGGGCAGGGGCCAATCAGCCCCAGCATTTT. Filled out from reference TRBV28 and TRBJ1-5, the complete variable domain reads DVKVTQSSRYLVKRTGEKVFLECVQDMDHENMFWYRQDPGLGLRLIYFSYDVKMKEKGDIPEGYSVSREKKERFSLILESASTNQTSMYLCASSLRAGANQPQHFGDGTRLSIL.

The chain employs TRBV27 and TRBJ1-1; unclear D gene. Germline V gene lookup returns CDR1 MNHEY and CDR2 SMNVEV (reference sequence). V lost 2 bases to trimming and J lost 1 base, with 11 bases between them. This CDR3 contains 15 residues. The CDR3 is CASSLRNTGNTEAFF. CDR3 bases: TGTGCCAGCAGTTTACGAAATACGGGGAACACTGAAGCTTTCTTT.

In DNA form, the CDR3 reads TGTGCCAGCAGTGGACATCTGGTGGGCGGGGGGGCTGGAGATGAGCAGTTCTTC. It specifies CASSGHLVGGGAGDEQFF. This chain connects TRBV6-1 to TRBJ2-1; TRBD2 matches at 9 bases. The CDR3 sequence is 18 residues long. Unmatched junction bases numbered 18, after V lost 4 bases and J lost 8 bases. Germline lookup yields CDR1 MNHNS and CDR2 SASEGT.

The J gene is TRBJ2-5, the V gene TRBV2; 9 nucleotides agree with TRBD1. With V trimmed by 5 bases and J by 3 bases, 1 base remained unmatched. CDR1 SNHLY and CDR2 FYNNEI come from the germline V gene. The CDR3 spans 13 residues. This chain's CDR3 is CASSWDREETQYF. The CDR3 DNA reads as TGTGCCAGCAGTTGGGACAGGGAAGAGACCCAGTACTTC.

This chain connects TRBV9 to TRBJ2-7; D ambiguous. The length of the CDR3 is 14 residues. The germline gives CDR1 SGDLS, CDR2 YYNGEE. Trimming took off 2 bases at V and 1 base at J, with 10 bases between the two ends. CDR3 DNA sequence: TGTGCCAGCAGCGTGTCTGGCCCTTCCTACGAGCAGTACTTC. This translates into CASSVSGPSYEQYF.

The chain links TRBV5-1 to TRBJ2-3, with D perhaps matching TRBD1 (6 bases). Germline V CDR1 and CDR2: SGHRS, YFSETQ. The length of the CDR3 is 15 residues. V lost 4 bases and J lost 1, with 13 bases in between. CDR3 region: CASSPQQGRTDTQYF. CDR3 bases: TGCGCCAGCAGCCCGCAACAGGGCCGCACAGATACGCAGTATTTT.

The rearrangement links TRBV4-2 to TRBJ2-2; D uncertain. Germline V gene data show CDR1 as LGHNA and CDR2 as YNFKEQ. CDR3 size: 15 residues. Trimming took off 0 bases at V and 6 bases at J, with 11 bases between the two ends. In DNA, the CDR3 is TGTGCCAGCAGCCAAGAGTTTTTGGCCGCCGGGGAGCTGTTTTTT. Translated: CASSQEFLAAGELFF.

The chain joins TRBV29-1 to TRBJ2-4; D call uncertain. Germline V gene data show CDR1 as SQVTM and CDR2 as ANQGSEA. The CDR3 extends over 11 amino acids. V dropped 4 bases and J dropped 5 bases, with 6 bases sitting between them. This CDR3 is CSVGSENIQYF. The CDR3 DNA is TGCAGCGTTGGGTCGGAAAACATTCAGTACTTC.

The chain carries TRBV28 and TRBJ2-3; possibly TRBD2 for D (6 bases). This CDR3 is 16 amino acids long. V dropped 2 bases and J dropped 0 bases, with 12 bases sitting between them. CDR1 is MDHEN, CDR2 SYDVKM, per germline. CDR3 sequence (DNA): TGTGCCAGCAGTTTAAAGGCAGGGACTAGCACAGATACGCAGTATTTT. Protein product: CASSLKAGTSTDTQYF.

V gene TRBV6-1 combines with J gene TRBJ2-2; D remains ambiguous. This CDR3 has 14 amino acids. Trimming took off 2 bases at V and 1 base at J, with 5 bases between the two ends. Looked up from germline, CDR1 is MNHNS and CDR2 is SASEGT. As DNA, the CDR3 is TGTGCCAGCAGTGAACTTAGGAACACCGGGGAGCTGTTTTTT. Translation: CASSELRNTGELFF.

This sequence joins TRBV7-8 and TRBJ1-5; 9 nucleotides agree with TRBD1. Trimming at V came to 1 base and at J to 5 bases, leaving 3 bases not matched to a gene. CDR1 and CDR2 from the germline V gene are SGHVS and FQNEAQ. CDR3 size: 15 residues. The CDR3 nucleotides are TGTGCCAGCAGCTTAGGGGGACAGGGTTATCAGCCCCAGCATTTT. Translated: CASSLGGQGYQPQHF.

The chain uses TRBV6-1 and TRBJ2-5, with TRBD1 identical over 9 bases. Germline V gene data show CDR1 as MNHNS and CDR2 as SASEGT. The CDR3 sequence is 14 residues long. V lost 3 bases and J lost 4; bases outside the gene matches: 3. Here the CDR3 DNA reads TGTGCCAGCAGTGAGGGGACAGGGAGAGAGACCCAGTACTTC. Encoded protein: CASSEGTGRETQYF.

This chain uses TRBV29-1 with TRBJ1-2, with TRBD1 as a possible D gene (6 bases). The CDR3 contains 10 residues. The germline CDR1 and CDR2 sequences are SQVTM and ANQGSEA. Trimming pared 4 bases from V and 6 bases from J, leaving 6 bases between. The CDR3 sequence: CSVGTDGYTF. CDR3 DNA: TGCAGCGTTGGGACAGATGGCTACACCTTC.

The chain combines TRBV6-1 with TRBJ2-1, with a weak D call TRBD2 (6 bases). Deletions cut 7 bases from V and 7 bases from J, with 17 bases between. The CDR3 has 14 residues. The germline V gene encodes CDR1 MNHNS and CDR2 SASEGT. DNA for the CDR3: TGTGCCAGCATAAGGACACTAGCTATAAATGAGCAGTTCTTC. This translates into CASIRTLAINEQFF.

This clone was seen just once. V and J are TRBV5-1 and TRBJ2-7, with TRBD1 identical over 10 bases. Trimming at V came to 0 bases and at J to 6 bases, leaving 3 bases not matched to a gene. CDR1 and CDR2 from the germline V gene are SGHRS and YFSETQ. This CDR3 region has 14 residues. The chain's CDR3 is CASSLAGQGFEQYF. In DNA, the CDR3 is TGCGCCAGCAGCTTGGCGGGACAGGGGTTCGAGCAGTACTTC. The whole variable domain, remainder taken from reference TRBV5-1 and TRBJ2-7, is KAGVTQTPRYLIKTRGQQVTLSCSPISGHRSVSWYQQTPGQGLQFLFEYFSETQRNKGNFPGRFSGRQFSNSRSEMNVSTLELGDSALYLCASSLAGQGFEQYFGPGTRLTVT.

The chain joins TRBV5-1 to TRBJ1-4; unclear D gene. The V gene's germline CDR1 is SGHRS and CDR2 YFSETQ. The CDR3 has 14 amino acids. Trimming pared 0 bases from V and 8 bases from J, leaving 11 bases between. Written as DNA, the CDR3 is TGCGCCAGCAGCTTGGAAAGGGAGGGCGAAAAACTGTTTTTT. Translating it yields CASSLEREGEKLFF.

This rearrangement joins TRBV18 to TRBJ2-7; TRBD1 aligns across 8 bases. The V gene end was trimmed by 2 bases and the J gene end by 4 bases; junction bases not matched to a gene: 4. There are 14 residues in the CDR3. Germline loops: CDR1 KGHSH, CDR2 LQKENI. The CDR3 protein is CASSPGQGFYEQYF. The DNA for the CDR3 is TGTGCCAGCTCACCAGGACAGGGATTTTACGAGCAGTACTTC.

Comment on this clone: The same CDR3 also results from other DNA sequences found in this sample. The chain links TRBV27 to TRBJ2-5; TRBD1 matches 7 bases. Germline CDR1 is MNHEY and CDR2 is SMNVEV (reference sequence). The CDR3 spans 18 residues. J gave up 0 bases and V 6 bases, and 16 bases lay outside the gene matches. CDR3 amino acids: CASRPLWGNTGDQETQYF. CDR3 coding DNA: TGTGCCAGCAGACCTCTTTGGGGAAACACAGGGGACCAAGAGACCCAGTACTTC.

CDR3 sequence reads: CASSLGLTGPNSPLHF. The CDR3 bases are TGTGCCAGCAGTTTAGGGTTGACAGGCCCTAATTCACCCCTCCACTTT. This chain joins TRBV27 and TRBJ1-6; TRBD1 is a possible D gene (6 bases). With 2 bases removed from V and 6 bases from J, the gap between germline ends came to 14 bases. The CDR3 consists of 16 residues. Looked up from germline, CDR1 is MNHEY and CDR2 is SMNVEV (reference sequence).

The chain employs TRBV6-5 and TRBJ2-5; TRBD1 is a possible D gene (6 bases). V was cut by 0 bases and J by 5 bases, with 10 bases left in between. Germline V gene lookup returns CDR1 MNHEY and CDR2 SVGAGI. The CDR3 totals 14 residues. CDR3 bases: TGTGCCAGCAGTTACTCGGGGACAAGCGAGACCCAGTACTTC. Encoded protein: CASSYSGTSETQYF.

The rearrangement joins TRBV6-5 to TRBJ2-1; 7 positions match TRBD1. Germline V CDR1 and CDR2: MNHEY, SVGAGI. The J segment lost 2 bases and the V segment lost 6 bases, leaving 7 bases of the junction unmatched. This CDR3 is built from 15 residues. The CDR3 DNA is TGTGCCAGCAGCAATACAGGGGCCGCCTACAATGAGCAGTTCTTC. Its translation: CASSNTGAAYNEQFF.

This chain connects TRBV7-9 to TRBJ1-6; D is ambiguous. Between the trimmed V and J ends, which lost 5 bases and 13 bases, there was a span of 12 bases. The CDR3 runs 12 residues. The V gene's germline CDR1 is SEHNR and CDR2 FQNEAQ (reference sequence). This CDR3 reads CASSIPRRPLHF. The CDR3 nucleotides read TGTGCCAGCAGCATCCCCAGGAGGCCCCTCCACTTT.

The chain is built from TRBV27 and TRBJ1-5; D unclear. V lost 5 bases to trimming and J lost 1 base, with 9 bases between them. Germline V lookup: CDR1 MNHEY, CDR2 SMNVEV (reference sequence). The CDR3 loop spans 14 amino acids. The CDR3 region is CASSPRSSNQPQHF. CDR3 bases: TGTGCCAGCAGTCCACGGTCGAGCAATCAGCCCCAGCATTTT.

The DNA for the CDR3 is TGTGCCAGCAGCTTAGCCCCGGACAGTCAAGAGACCCAGTACTTC. The encoded protein is CASSLAPDSQETQYF. The V and J genes are TRBV7-9 and TRBJ2-5; perhaps TRBD1 as D (6 bases). CDR1 and CDR2 from the germline V gene are SEHNR and FQNEAQ (reference sequence). The CDR3 is 15 residues long. V was cut by 0 bases and J by 2 bases, with 10 bases left in between. Filled out from reference TRBV7-9 and TRBJ2-5, the complete variable domain reads DTGVSQNPRHKITKRGQNVTFRCDPISEHNRLYWYRQTLGQGPEFLTYFQNEAQLEKSRLLSDRFSAERPKGSFSTLEIQRTEQGDSAMYLCASSLAPDSQETQYFGPGTRLLVL.

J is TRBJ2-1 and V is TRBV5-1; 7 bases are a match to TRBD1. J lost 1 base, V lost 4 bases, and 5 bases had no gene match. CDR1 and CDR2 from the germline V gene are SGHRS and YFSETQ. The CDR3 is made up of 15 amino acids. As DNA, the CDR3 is TGCGCCAGCAGCCAGGGACAGACATCCTACAATGAGCAGTTCTTC. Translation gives CASSQGQTSYNEQFF.

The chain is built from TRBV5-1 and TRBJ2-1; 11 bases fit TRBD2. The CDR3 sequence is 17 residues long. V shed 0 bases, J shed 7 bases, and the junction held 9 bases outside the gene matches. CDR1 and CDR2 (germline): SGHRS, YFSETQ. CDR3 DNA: TGCGCCAGCAGCTTGGGCCCCCTAGCGGGGGGTAATAATGAGCAGTTCTTC. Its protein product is CASSLGPLAGGNNEQFF.

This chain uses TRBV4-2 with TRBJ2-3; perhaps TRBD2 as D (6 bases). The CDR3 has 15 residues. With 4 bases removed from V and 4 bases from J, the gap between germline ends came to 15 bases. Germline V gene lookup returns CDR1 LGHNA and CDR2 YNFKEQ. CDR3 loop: CASSRGDPGADTQYF. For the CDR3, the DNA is TGTGCCAGCAGCCGGGGGGACCCTGGCGCAGATACGCAGTATTTT.

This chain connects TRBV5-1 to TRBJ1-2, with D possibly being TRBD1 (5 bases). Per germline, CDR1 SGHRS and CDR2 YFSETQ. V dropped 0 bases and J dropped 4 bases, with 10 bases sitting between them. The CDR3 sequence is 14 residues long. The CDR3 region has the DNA TGCGCCAGCAGCTTGGACTTTACAGGCTATGGCTACACCTTC. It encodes CASSLDFTGYGYTF.

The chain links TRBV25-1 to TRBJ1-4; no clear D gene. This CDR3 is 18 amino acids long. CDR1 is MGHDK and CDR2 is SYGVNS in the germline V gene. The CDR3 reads CATNRIPGTVGTNEKLFF. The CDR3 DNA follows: TGTGCGACAAACAGAATACCGGGAACAGTAGGAACTAATGAAAAACTGTTTTTT.